The entry below gives a single TCR beta chain sequence along with its context. Its antigen is unidentified. The data belong to a study of a mutant IDH1 vaccine in newly diagnosed glioma. Study-wide context: Following radiotherapy alone, or alongside temozolomide cycles, vaccination was started after an interval of 4-6 weeks.

Sequencing used immunoSEQ multiplex PCR; TCRdb keeps in-frame clones, though not all of them. The table lists about 72,000 clones, 84% of them singletons. V shed 1 base and J shed 3 bases, with 18 bases lying between them. The CDR3 sequence is 17 residues long. Germline CDR1 LGHNA, CDR2 YSLEER. Overall study results and limits: A vaccine-induced immune response developed in roughly 93% of the patients.

Time point: week 35, safety follow-up. A single vaccine dose contained 300 ug of mutant IDH1 20-mer peptide, and topical imiquimod was used with it. Diagnosis in the donors showed new WHO grade 3 or 4 astrocytomas that were IDH1-mutant and ATRX-lost. This sequence joins TRBV4-3 and TRBJ1-1; a possible D gene is TRBD1 (5 bases). The source material was PBMCs, sampled from a glioma patient whose treatment included an IDH1 peptide vaccine. This TCR came from a man aged 18 to 29 with glioma. CDR3 loop: CASSQARVRGDYTEAFF. CDR3 in DNA: TGCGCCAGCAGCCAAGCTCGGGTGAGAGGGGATTACACTGAAGCTTTCTTT.